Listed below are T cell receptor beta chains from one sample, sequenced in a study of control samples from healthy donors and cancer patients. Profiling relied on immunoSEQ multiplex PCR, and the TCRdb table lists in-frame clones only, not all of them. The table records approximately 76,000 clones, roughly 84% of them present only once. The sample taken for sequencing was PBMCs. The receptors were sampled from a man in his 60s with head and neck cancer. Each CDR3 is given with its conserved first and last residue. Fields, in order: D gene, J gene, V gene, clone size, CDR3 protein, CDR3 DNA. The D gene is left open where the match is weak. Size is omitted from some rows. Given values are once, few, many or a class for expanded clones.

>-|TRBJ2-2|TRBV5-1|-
CASSWGVGRTNTGELFF
TGCGCCAGCAGCTGGGGGGTTGGCCGGACGAACACCGGGGAGCTGTTTTTT
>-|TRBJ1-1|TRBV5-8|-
CASSFEPGRLNTEAFF
TGTGCCAGCAGCTTTGAACCGGGTCGCCTGAACACTGAAGCTTTCTTT
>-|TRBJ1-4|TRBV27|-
CASSPHVATNEKLFF
TGTGCCAGCAGTCCGCATGTGGCAACTAATGAAAAACTGTTTTTT
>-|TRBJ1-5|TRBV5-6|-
CASSLWQTYSNQPQHF
TGTGCCAGCAGCTTGTGGCAGACCTATAGCAATCAGCCCCAGCATTTT
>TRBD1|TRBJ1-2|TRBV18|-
CASSLGQGTYTF
TGTGCCAGCTCACTGGGACAGGGAACCTACACCTTC
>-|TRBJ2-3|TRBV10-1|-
CASSETGAAADTQYF
TGCGCCAGCAGTGAGACGGGAGCGGCGGCAGATACGCAGTATTTT
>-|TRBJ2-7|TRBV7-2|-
CASSDRDGYEQYF
TGTGCCAGCAGCGACCGGGACGGCTACGAGCAGTACTTC
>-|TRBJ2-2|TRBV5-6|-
CASSRVSAGELFF
TGTGCCAGCAGCCGAGTGTCTGCCGGGGAGCTGTTTTTT
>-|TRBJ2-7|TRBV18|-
CASSLPSFSYEQYF
TGTGCCAGCTCACTACCCAGTTTCTCCTACGAGCAGTACTTC
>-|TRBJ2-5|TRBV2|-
CASKGGAPETQYF
TGTGCCAGCAAGGGCGGGGCCCCAGAGACCCAGTACTTC
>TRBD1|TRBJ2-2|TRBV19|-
CASTGTGGLGAGELFF
TGTGCCAGCACCGGGACAGGGGGCTTGGGCGCCGGGGAGCTGTTTTTT
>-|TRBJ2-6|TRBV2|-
CASSERGGGTNVLTF
TGTGCCAGCAGTGAACGCGGAGGGGGGACTAACGTCCTGACTTTC
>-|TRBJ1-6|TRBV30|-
CAWSINSPLHF
TGTGCCTGGAGTATCAATTCACCCCTCCACTTT
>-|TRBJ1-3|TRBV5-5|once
CASSSTVRSGNTIYF
TGTGCCAGCAGCTCGACAGTTCGCTCTGGAAACACCATATATTTT
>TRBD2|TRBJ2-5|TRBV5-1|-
CASRSLTSGIETQYF
TGCGCCAGCAGGTCCCTGACTAGCGGGATTGAGACCCAGTACTTC
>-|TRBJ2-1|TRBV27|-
CASSRASYNEQFF
TGTGCCAGCAGCAGGGCCTCCTACAATGAGCAGTTCTTC
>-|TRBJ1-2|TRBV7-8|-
CASSLGRLSNYGYTF
TGTGCCAGCAGCTTGGGGAGACTCTCTAACTATGGCTACACCTTC
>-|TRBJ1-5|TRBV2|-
CASSSPGTYQPQHF
TGTGCCAGCAGTTCACCAGGTACTTATCAGCCCCAGCATTTT
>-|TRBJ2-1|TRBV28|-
CASSLYQRHEQFF
TGTGCCAGCAGTTTATATCAGCGCCATGAGCAGTTCTTC
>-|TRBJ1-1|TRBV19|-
CASSIAVAAIEAFF
TGTGCCAGTAGTATAGCCGTGGCAGCCATCGAAGCTTTCTTT
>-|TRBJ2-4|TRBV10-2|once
CASSAVGGDKNIQYF
TGCGCCAGCAGTGCGGTAGGAGGGGACAAAAACATTCAGTACTTC
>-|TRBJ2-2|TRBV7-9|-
CASGRHGSSNTGELFF
TGTGCCAGCGGCAGACACGGGAGCTCTAACACCGGGGAGCTGTTTTTT
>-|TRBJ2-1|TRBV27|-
CASSLVSRSGEQFF
TGTGCCAGCAGTTTAGTGTCCCGAAGTGGTGAGCAGTTCTTC
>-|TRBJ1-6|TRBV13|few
CASSLQKGRDSPLHF
TGTGCCAGCAGCTTACAGAAGGGACGGGACTCACCCCTCCACTTT
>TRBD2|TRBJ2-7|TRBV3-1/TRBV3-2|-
CASSQNPLAGGSSFYEQYF
TGTGCCAGCAGCCAAAATCCGCTAGCGGGAGGATCCTCCTTCTACGAGCAGTACTTC
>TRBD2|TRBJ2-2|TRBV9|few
CAPRVGGGGHTGELFF
TGTGCCCCCCGCGTCGGGGGCGGGGGGCACACCGGGGAGCTGTTTTTT
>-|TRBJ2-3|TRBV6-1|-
CASSERLSRTAGTDTQYF
TGTGCCAGCAGTGAACGTCTCTCTCGGACAGCGGGCACAGATACGCAGTATTTT